This TCR beta chain was sequenced for a study of blood T cells in healthy people across ages. Per sample, no less than 6 micrograms of total RNA were extracted. The ends lost 2 bases at V and 3 bases at J; junction bases unmatched: 10. CDR1 is DFQATT and CDR2 is SNEGSKA in the germline V gene (reference sequence). There are 16 residues in the CDR3. Then a second PCR, running roughly 7 to 11 cycles, was carried out with a sample-barcoded 5' primer and a J-beta primer mix. One entry per CDR3 protein, called by TCRdb with MiXCR from the 5' RACE reads. The data hold 1.5 million to 2 million distinct CDR3 sequences, with 28% observed a single time.

The sample taken for sequencing was blood. The rearrangement joins TRBV20-1 to TRBJ1-5, with TRBD1 identical over 7 bases. The origin of this receptor is a woman in her thirties in good health. CDR3 sequence: CSARHYPGTANQPQHF. The CDR3 DNA is TGCAGTGCTAGACACTATCCCGGGACAGCCAATCAGCCCCAGCATTTT.